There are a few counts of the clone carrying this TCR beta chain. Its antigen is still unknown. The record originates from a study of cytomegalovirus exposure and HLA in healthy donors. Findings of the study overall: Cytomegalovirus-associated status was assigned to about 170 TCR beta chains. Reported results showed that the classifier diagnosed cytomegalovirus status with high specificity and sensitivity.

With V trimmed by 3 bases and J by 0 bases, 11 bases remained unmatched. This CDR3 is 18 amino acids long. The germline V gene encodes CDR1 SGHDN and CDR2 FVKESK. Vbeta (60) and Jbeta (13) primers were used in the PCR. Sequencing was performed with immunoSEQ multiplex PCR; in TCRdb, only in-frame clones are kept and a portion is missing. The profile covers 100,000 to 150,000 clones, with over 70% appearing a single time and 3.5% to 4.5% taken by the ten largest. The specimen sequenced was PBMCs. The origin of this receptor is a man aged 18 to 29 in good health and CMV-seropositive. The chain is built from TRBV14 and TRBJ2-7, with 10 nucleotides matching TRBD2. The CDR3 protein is CASSQSGLAGDSSYEQYF. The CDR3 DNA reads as TGTGCCAGCAGCCAGTCAGGTCTAGCGGGGGATAGCTCCTACGAGCAGTACTTC. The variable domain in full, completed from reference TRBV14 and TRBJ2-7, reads EAGVTQFPSHSVIEKGQTVTLRCDPISGHDNLYWYRRVMGKEIKFLLHFVKESKQDESGMPNNRFLAERTGGTYSTLKVQPAELEDSGVYFCASSQSGLAGDSSYEQYFGPGTRLTVT.